This note documents a single T cell receptor (beta chain) sequence. This record comes from a study of sequential checkpoint blockade in melanoma. Study context: First-line arms were nivolumab then ipilimumab, or the reverse, randomized 1:1.

TCRdb keeps only in-frame clones here, not all; method: immunoSEQ multiplex PCR. The repertoire holds 15,000 to 20,000 clones, with approximately 80% as singletons. As for treatment: randomized to nivolumab then ipilimumab (arm A) or the reverse (arm B). Patients had received no earlier DNA-damaging chemotherapy. Sorted cells were live CD3+CD8+, lacking CD19 and CD56, from PBMCs. This CDR3 has 20 residues. Trimming removed 2 bases from V and 4 bases from J, with 29 bases in between. This material consisted of CD8+ T cells sorted from blood (inferred from file names), taken from a patient given nivolumab and ipilimumab in sequence. The TCR was taken from a human donor with melanoma. The chain combines TRBV23-1 with TRBJ1-2; D might be TRBD1 (5 bases). TRBV23-1 is reported as an ORF; its role is uncertain. CDR3 region: CASSQKRAREDEGRPYGYTF. CDR3 DNA: TGCGCCAGCAGTCAAAAGAGGGCGAGGGAGGATGAGGGGCGGCCCTATGGCTACACCTTC.